The present TCR beta chain was sequenced within a study of beta chain features in type 1 diabetes. About the study: Examined across all samples were roughly 100 million sorted cells.

Sequencing targeted expressed TCRB transcripts, as all isolated RNA had been reverse transcribed. TCRdb's copy holds only in-frame clones and misses some; the assay was immunoSEQ multiplex PCR. The sample records 350,000 to 450,000 clones, 11% to 15% being singletons. CDR1 is LGHNA and CDR2 is YSLEER in the germline V gene. Between the trimmed V and J ends, which lost 3 bases and 4 bases, there was a span of 9 bases. This CDR3 spans 13 amino acids. The study, taken as a whole, reports: VDJ junctions in type 1 diabetes patients carried more deletions and fewer insertions.

On this clone: The antigen remains unidentified.

Naive, central memory, regulatory and stem cell-like memory cells within the CD4+ compartment were sorted using CD45RO/CCR7/CD25/CD127/CD95/CD27. The sequenced sample consisted of naive CD4+ T cells from blood. This clonotype was sampled from a young man in good health. V is TRBV4-3 and J is TRBJ1-2; D is possibly TRBD1 (5 bases). The CDR3 nucleotides are TGCGCCAGCAGCCACCCAGGGATCTATGGCTACACCTTC. Amino acids: CASSHPGIYGYTF.